A single sample gave rise to the 12 T cell receptor beta chains below, sequenced in a study of metastatic and nonmetastatic thyroid tumors. No treatment had been given to any patient before thyroid surgery. TCRdb re-analyzed the PCR reads using MiXCR. The table has some 22,000 clones, about 10% seen once; the top ten hold 30%. The material sequenced was blood. These receptor sequences come from a female donor with papillary thyroid cancer or a benign thyroid nodule (not recorded which). Some clones in this sample may be carry-over from other donors' samples.

This clone was recorded many times. The chain couples TRBV6-1 to TRBJ2-5, with 13 bases identical to TRBD2. Germline V gene sequence: CDR1 MNHNS, CDR2 SASEGT. The trim removed 9 bases at V and 5 bases at J, leaving 6 bases unmatched. CDR3 length equals 14 residues. The CDR3 region is CASGLAGVLETQYF. The CDR3 DNA reads TGTGCCAGTGGACTAGCGGGAGTACTTGAGACCCAGTACTTC.

Ten or more counts support this clone. The CDR3 DNA follows: TGTGCCAGTAGTATATTTTCGGCAGGGTCAAGTCAGCCCCAGCATTTT. This encodes CASSIFSAGSSQPQHF. J is TRBJ1-5 and V is TRBV19; D perhaps matches TRBD1 (5 bases). V gave up 2 bases and J gave up 6 bases, with 17 bases separating them. The germline V gene encodes CDR1 LNHDA and CDR2 SQIVND (reference sequence). The CDR3 consists of 16 residues.

This clone was seen at least ten times. The rearrangement links TRBV7-8 to TRBJ1-5, with a possible D match to TRBD1 (6 bases). CDR1 SGHVS and CDR2 FQNEAQ come from the germline V gene. Deletions cut 3 bases from V and 9 bases from J, with 9 bases between. This CDR3 is 12 amino acids long. The CDR3 is CASSFRGWPQHF. In DNA form, the CDR3 reads TGTGCCAGCAGCTTTAGGGGGTGGCCCCAGCATTTT.

This clone was counted between two and nine times. V is TRBV27 and J is TRBJ1-2; no clear D. V lost 8 bases to trimming and J lost 0 bases, with 19 bases between them. The CDR3 extends over 16 amino acids. CDR1 is MNHEY, CDR2 SMNVEV, per germline (reference sequence). The CDR3 sequence is CASWVWRHRSNYGYTF. CDR3 DNA: TGTGCCAGCTGGGTGTGGCGGCATCGATCTAACTATGGCTACACCTTC.

The chain uses TRBV12-3 or TRBV12-4 and TRBJ2-3, with D unresolved. CDR3 length: 14 residues. V was shortened by 10 bases and J by 2 bases, with 16 bases between the two germline ends. The CDR3 region has the DNA TGTGCCACCCTCCCCCTACGAAACACAGATACGCAGTATTTT. Amino acid sequence: CATLPLRNTDTQYF.

This clone has ten or more counts. The V gene is TRBV5-6, the J gene TRBJ1-2; 8 bases line up with TRBD1. The length of the CDR3 is 16 residues. The germline V gene encodes CDR1 SGHDT and CDR2 YYEEEE. Unmatched junction bases numbered 10, after V lost 2 bases and J lost 4 bases. CDR3 region: CASSLGFTGQAYGYTF. The CDR3 nucleotides are TGTGCCAGCAGCTTAGGATTTACGGGACAGGCCTATGGCTACACCTTC.

This clone has at least ten counts. This chain joins TRBV28 and TRBJ1-1; D remains ambiguous. In germline, CDR1 is MDHEN, CDR2 SYDVKM. Trimming took off 5 bases at V and 5 bases at J, with 18 bases between the two ends. This CDR3 contains 15 residues. CDR3 sequence: CASSGWTKQRTEAFF. In nucleotides, the CDR3 is TGTGCCAGCAGTGGATGGACGAAACAGAGAACTGAAGCTTTCTTT.

J is TRBJ2-7 and V is TRBV3-1; 8 bases are shared with TRBD2. With V trimmed by 7 bases and J by 2 bases, 7 bases remained unmatched. The CDR3 is made up of 14 amino acids. Germline V lookup: CDR1 LGHDT, CDR2 YNNKEL (reference sequence). For the CDR3, the DNA is TGTGCCAGCAACAGCGGCGGGAGGACCTACGAGCAGTACTTC. Translated, it gives CASNSGGRTYEQYF.

Many counts were recorded for this clone. This chain uses TRBV6-1 with TRBJ2-5; TRBD2 might be the D (5 bases). The germline V and J ends were trimmed by 5 bases and 5 bases, with 21 bases remaining between them. The CDR3 is made up of 16 amino acids. Germline lookup yields CDR1 MNHNS and CDR2 SASEGT. The CDR3 loop is CASSPYGAGSGETQYF. The CDR3 region has the DNA TGTGCCAGCAGTCCCTATGGTGCGGGTTCGGGGGAGACCCAGTACTTC.

This clone occurred many times. The V gene is TRBV9, the J gene TRBJ1-2; D remains ambiguous. Germline CDR1 is SGDLS and CDR2 is YYNGEE. V lost 3 bases to trimming and J lost 3 bases, with 9 bases between them. This CDR3 comprises 13 residues. CDR3 in amino acids: CASSAGEYYGYTF. For the CDR3, the DNA is TGTGCCAGCAGCGCTGGGGAGTACTATGGCTACACCTTC. Based on the CDR3 plus reference TRBV9 and TRBJ1-2, the full variable domain is DSGVTQTPKHLITATGQRVTLRCSPRSGDLSVYWYQQSLDQGLQFLIQYYNGEERAKGNILERFSAQQFPDLHSELNLSSLELGDSALYFCASSAGEYYGYTFGSGTRLTVV.

This clone was counted ten times or more. The chain joins TRBV5-1 to TRBJ2-2; the D gene is possibly TRBD1 (5 bases). The CDR3 is 15 residues long. Trimming stripped 2 bases from V and 3 bases from J, with 11 bases between. CDR1 and CDR2 from the germline V gene are SGHRS and YFSETQ. This chain's CDR3 is CASSLQVFDTGELFF. The DNA for the CDR3 is TGCGCCAGCAGCTTACAGGTTTTTGACACCGGGGAGCTGTTTTTT.

The chain uses TRBV20-1 and TRBJ1-4; maybe TRBD1 (5 bases). CDR1 is DFQATT and CDR2 is SNEGSKA in the germline V gene (reference sequence). There are 13 residues in the CDR3. Trimming cost V 6 bases and J 4 bases, with 12 bases left between them. The CDR3 nucleotides are TGCAGTGCAAGCACGGGGCTTAATGAAAAACTGTTTTTT. Protein sequence: CSASTGLNEKLFF.